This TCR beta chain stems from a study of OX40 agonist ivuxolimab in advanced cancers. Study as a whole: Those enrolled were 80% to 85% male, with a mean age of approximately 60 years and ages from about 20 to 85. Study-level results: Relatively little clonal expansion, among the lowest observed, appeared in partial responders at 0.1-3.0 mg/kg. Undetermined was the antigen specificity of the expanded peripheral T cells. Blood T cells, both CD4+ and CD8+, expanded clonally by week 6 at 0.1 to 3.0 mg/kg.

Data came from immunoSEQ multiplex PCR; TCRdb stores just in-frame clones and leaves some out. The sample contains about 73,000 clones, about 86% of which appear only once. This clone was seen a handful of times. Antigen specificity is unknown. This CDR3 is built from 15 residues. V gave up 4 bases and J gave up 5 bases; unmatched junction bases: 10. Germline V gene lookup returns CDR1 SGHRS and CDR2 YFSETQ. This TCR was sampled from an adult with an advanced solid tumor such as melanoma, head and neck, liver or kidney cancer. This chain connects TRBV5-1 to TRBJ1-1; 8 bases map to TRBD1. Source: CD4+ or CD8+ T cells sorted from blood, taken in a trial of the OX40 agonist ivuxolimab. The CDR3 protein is CASSPRQGPATEAFF. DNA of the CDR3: TGCGCCAGCAGCCCCCGACAGGGGCCAGCGACTGAAGCTTTCTTT. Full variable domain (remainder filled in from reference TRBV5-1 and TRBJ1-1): KAGVTQTPRYLIKTRGQQVTLSCSPISGHRSVSWYQQTPGQGLQFLFEYFSETQRNKGNFPGRFSGRQFSNSRSEMNVSTLELGDSALYLCASSPRQGPATEAFFGQGTRLTVV.